The rows below give T cell receptor beta chains drawn from one sample of a study of T cells in localized non-small cell lung cancer. The method was immunoSEQ multiplex PCR; TCRdb's version includes in-frame clones alone and lacks a portion of them. Found here are several thousand clones, around nine tenths of them singletons; the top ten hold 2% to 2.5%. Sequences were derived from peripheral blood, sampled before any cancer treatment. These receptors came from a female donor of 60 years or more with stage II squamous cell lung carcinoma. Each CDR3 is given with its conserved first and last residue. A D gene is named only where the DNA matches it firmly. Size is stated for part of the rows, as once, few or many counts, or as a class when the clone is expanded.

clone size	J gene	V gene	D gene	CDR3 protein	CDR3 DNA
few	TRBJ2-7	TRBV2	.	CASSPTGPYEQYF	TGTGCCAGCAGCCCGACAGGCCCCTACGAGCAGTACTTC
few	TRBJ1-3	TRBV30	.	CAWSPYRRAGNTIYF	TGTGCCTGGAGTCCCTACCGACGAGCTGGAAACACCATATATTTT
.	TRBJ1-1	TRBV7-2	.	CASSLDPGATEAFF	TGTGCCAGCAGCTTAGACCCGGGGGCCACTGAAGCTTTCTTT
.	TRBJ1-1	TRBV7-9	.	CASRKNPDTQNTEAFF	TGTGCCAGCAGAAAGAACCCGGACACCCAGAACACTGAAGCTTTCTTT
.	TRBJ2-6	TRBV5-6	TRBD1	CASSLVWTGAGANVLTF	TGTGCCAGCAGCTTGGTATGGACAGGGGCTGGGGCCAACGTCCTGACTTTC
.	TRBJ1-1	TRBV7-9	TRBD1	CASSLSRGRHTEAFF	TGTGCCAGCAGCTTAAGTAGGGGGCGCCACACTGAAGCTTTCTTT
.	TRBJ2-6	TRBV10-3	TRBD1	CAISGEIRDRNSGANVLTF	TGTGCCATCAGTGGAGAGATCCGGGACAGAAACTCTGGGGCCAACGTCCTGACTTTC
once	TRBJ1-4	TRBV25-1	TRBD1	CASSDGTGFEKLFF	TGTGCCAGCAGTGACGGGACAGGGTTTGAAAAACTGTTTTTT
once	TRBJ2-5	TRBV18	.	CASSPASSQETQYF	TGTGCCAGCTCACCAGCGTCTAGCCAGGAGACCCAGTACTTC
.	TRBJ2-5	TRBV5-1	.	CASSLAGRTQYF	TGCGCCAGCAGCTTGGCCGGGAGGACCCAGTACTTC
.	TRBJ1-1	TRBV6-5	.	CASSYSTRLNTEAFF	TGTGCCAGCAGTTATTCGACCAGGCTGAACACTGAAGCTTTCTTT
.	TRBJ2-3	TRBV9	.	CASSYGLPTDTQYF	TGTGCCAGCAGCTATGGACTACCCACAGATACGCAGTATTTT
.	TRBJ2-3	TRBV2	.	CASSALGDTQYF	TGTGCCAGCAGCGCCCTTGGGGATACGCAGTATTTT
few	TRBJ2-1	TRBV7-9	.	CASSSRGPDEQFF	TGTGCCAGCAGCTCCCGGGGCCCCGATGAGCAGTTCTTC
.	TRBJ2-3	TRBV2	TRBD2	CARNLGLAGHWGTDTQYF	TGTGCCAGGAATCTGGGACTAGCGGGCCACTGGGGCACAGATACGCAGTATTTT
once	TRBJ2-1	TRBV4-2	TRBD2	CASSQSTGTSGYNEQFF	TGTGCCAGCAGCCAATCAACCGGGACTAGCGGGTACAATGAGCAGTTCTTC
.	TRBJ1-3	TRBV30	.	CAWSQSAASGNTIYF	TGTGCCTGGAGTCAGTCAGCGGCATCTGGAAACACCATATATTTT
.	TRBJ1-4	TRBV4-1	TRBD1	CASSSRQGVEKLFF	TGCGCCAGCAGCTCCCGACAGGGTGTTGAAAAACTGTTTTTT
.	TRBJ1-5	TRBV6-1	TRBD1	CASSRWGQGNQPQHF	TGTGCCAGCAGCCGATGGGGACAGGGAAATCAGCCCCAGCATTTT
once	TRBJ2-5	TRBV9	.	CASSVNPTQETQYF	TGTGCCAGCAGCGTAAACCCAACCCAAGAGACCCAGTACTTC